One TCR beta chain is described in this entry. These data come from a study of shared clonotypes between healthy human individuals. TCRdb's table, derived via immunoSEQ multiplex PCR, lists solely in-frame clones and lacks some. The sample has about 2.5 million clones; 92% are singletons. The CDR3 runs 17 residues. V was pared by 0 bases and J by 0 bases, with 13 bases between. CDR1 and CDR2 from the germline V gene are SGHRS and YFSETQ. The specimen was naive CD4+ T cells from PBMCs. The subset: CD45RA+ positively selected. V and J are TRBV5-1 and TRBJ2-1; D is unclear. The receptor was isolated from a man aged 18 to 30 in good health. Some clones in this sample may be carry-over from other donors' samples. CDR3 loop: CASSLGGGESSYNEQFF. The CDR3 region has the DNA TGCGCCAGCAGCTTGGGAGGCGGAGAGAGCTCCTACAATGAGCAGTTCTTC.